A selection of T cell receptor beta chains follows, all from one sample in a study of cytomegalovirus exposure and HLA in healthy donors. TCRdb's copy holds only in-frame clones and misses some; the assay was immunoSEQ multiplex PCR. The data hold about 200,000 clones, with 65% to 90% observed a single time. The specimen was PBMCs. Receptors originate from a woman in her thirties in good health and CMV-seropositive. CDR3s include the opening cysteine and the closing phenylalanine or tryptophan. The D gene is left open where the match is weak. Some rows have no size entry. The others give once, few or many, or a class for an expanded clone.

>TRBV29-1|TRBJ1-4|TRBD1|NA
CSVKVRGTDGEKLFF
TGCAGCGTTAAGGTCAGAGGGACAGACGGTGAAAAACTGTTTTTT
>TRBV29-1|TRBJ2-1|TRBD2|NA
CSVAYRLAAYNEQFF
TGCAGCGTCGCCTATCGACTAGCTGCCTACAATGAGCAGTTCTTC
>TRBV14|TRBJ2-2|NA|NA
CASSLRAAGTGELFF
TGTGCCAGCAGCCTCCGGGCCGCGGGCACCGGGGAGCTGTTTTTT
>TRBV15|TRBJ2-5|NA|NA
CATSRETRRAQYF
TGTGCCACCAGCAGGGAGACCCGGCGGGCCCAGTACTTC
>TRBV27|TRBJ2-7|TRBD2|NA
CASSPGLAGDEQYF
TGTGCCAGCAGTCCGGGACTAGCGGGAGACGAGCAGTACTTC
>TRBV6-1|TRBJ1-4|TRBD1|NA
CASSATGGFEKLFF
TGTGCCAGCAGTGCGACAGGGGGATTTGAAAAACTGTTTTTT
>TRBV5-4|TRBJ1-4|NA|few
CASSLGLGTNEKLFF
TGTGCCAGCAGCTTGGGGCTGGGCACTAATGAAAAACTGTTTTTT
>TRBV5-4|TRBJ2-7|TRBD2|NA
CASSSTELAGGGYEQYF
TGTGCCAGCAGTTCTACCGAATTAGCGGGAGGGGGCTACGAGCAGTACTTC
>TRBV5-1|TRBJ2-1|NA|NA
CASSFEGLSYNEQFF
TGCGCCAGCAGTTTCGAGGGCCTTTCCTACAATGAGCAGTTCTTC
>TRBV18|TRBJ1-1|NA|NA
CASSQSIQGGANTEAFF
TGTGCCAGCTCACAATCTATACAGGGAGGGGCGAACACTGAAGCTTTCTTT
>TRBV5-4|TRBJ2-1|NA|NA
CASDDSRTTYNEQFF
TGTGCCAGCGACGACTCTCGCACAACTTACAATGAGCAGTTCTTC
>TRBV28|TRBJ1-5|NA|NA
CASSLWGGVQPQHF
TGTGCCAGCAGTTTATGGGGGGGTGTACAGCCCCAGCATTTT
>TRBV5-4|TRBJ2-7|NA|NA
CASSLGPLQGNDEQYF
TGTGCCAGCAGCTTGGGCCCTCTACAGGGTAACGACGAGCAGTACTTC
>TRBV5-6|TRBJ1-1|TRBD1|NA
CASRLGQGMNTEAFF
TGTGCCAGCAGATTGGGACAGGGGATGAACACTGAAGCTTTCTTT
>TRBV10-3|TRBJ2-1|TRBD2|few
CAISAASGSSYNEQFF
TGTGCCATCAGTGCGGCTAGCGGCAGCTCCTACAATGAGCAGTTCTTC
>TRBV19|TRBJ1-2|NA|NA
CASRSANYGYTF
TGTGCCAGTAGATCAGCTAACTATGGCTACACCTTC
>TRBV27|TRBJ2-2|NA|NA
CASNPGNTGELFF
TGTGCCAGCAATCCAGGGAACACCGGGGAGCTGTTTTTT
>TRBV6-1|TRBJ2-7|NA|NA
CASSESGRAYEQYF
TGTGCCAGCAGTGAAAGCGGCCGAGCCTACGAGCAGTACTTC
>TRBV2|TRBJ1-1|NA|NA
CASSPQGYTEAFF
TGTGCCAGCAGTCCACAGGGCTACACTGAAGCTTTCTTT
>TRBV18|TRBJ1-1|NA|NA
CASSFSENTEAFF
TGTGCCAGCTCATTTTCAGAGAACACTGAAGCTTTCTTT
>TRBV28|TRBJ1-2|TRBD1|NA
CASRSPDRGGYTF
TGTGCCAGCAGGTCACCCGACAGGGGTGGCTACACCTTC
>TRBV30|TRBJ1-4|NA|NA
CAWGPALGEKLFF
TGTGCCTGGGGCCCAGCGTTGGGTGAAAAACTGTTTTTT
>TRBV19|TRBJ2-1|NA|NA
CASRSRGHEQFF
TGTGCCAGTAGGTCCAGGGGACATGAGCAGTTCTTC
>TRBV2|TRBJ1-5|NA|NA
CASSDGQTGYSNQPQHF
TGTGCCAGCAGTGACGGACAGACCGGTTATAGCAATCAGCCCCAGCATTTT
>TRBV5-1|TRBJ1-1|NA|NA
CASSLNSGNTEAFF
TGCGCCAGCAGCTTGAACTCAGGGAACACTGAAGCTTTCTTT
>TRBV10-3|TRBJ1-5|NA|few
CAISEPDQPQHF
TGTGCCATCAGTGAGCCAGATCAGCCCCAGCATTTT
>TRBV5-1|TRBJ2-1|TRBD1|NA
CASSPTYRGASGWEQFF
TGCGCCAGCAGCCCCACCTACAGGGGGGCGAGTGGATGGGAGCAGTTCTTC
>TRBV19|TRBJ1-5|TRBD1|NA
CASSTPGQRPVHPQHF
TGTGCCAGTAGTACTCCGGGACAGCGGCCCGTACACCCCCAGCATTTT
>TRBV5-6|TRBJ1-2|TRBD1|few
CASKLQDRGYGYTF
TGTGCCAGCAAACTTCAAGACAGGGGTTATGGCTACACCTTC
>TRBV7-8|TRBJ1-1|TRBD1|NA
CASSAHQTGYEYTEAFF
TGTGCCAGCAGCGCGCATCAGACAGGGTATGAATACACTGAAGCTTTCTTT
>TRBV6-5|TRBJ2-7|TRBD1|few
CASGVPGQGAYEQYF
TGTGCCAGCGGGGTGCCGGGACAGGGGGCGTACGAGCAGTACTTC
>TRBV30|TRBJ2-1|NA|NA
CAWSVGGEQFF
TGTGCCTGGAGTGTTGGGGGCGAGCAGTTCTTC
>TRBV29-1|TRBJ2-1|TRBD2|NA
CSVDLLTSGSRKVYNEQFF
TGCAGCGTTGATTTATTGACTAGCGGAAGTCGAAAGGTTTACAATGAGCAGTTCTTC
>TRBV7-2|TRBJ1-2|NA|NA
CASSLDPGANYGYTF
TGTGCCAGCAGCTTAGATCCGGGAGCTAACTATGGCTACACCTTC
>TRBV27|TRBJ2-1|TRBD2|NA
CASSSRLARNYNEQFF
TGTGCCAGCAGTTCCCGACTAGCGCGGAATTACAATGAGCAGTTCTTC
>TRBV4-2|TRBJ1-5|TRBD1|few
CASSQADRDWRQPQHF
TGTGCCAGCAGCCAGGCTGACAGGGACTGGCGTCAGCCCCAGCATTTT
>TRBV5-1|TRBJ1-3|TRBD1|NA
CASSLPPGQGSGGNTIYF
TGCGCCAGCAGCTTGCCTCCGGGACAGGGTTCAGGAGGAAACACCATATATTTT
>TRBV6-1|TRBJ2-2|NA|NA
CAGNKQEHTGELFF
TGTGCCGGGAACAAACAGGAGCACACCGGGGAGCTGTTTTTT
>TRBV20-1|TRBJ1-2|NA|NA
CSASGQGYTF
TGCAGTGCTAGCGGACAGGGCTACACCTTC
>TRBV5-4|TRBJ1-1|NA|once
CASRGGGDETAFF
TGTGCCAGCCGCGGGGGCGGGGACGAGACAGCTTTCTTT
>TRBV5-8|TRBJ1-1|TRBD1|NA
CASSFRGTGNTEAFF
TGTGCCAGCAGCTTTAGGGGGACAGGGAACACTGAAGCTTTCTTT
>TRBV2|TRBJ1-5|NA|NA
CASRQESNQPQHF
TGTGCCAGCAGACAGGAGAGCAATCAGCCCCAGCATTTT
>TRBV7-8|TRBJ2-7|NA|few
CASSLGAHGYEQYF
TGTGCCAGCAGCTTAGGCGCGCATGGCTACGAGCAGTACTTC
>TRBV5-1|TRBJ2-5|TRBD1|NA
CASSAALGQGYETQYF
TGCGCCAGCAGCGCGGCCCTGGGACAGGGGTATGAGACCCAGTACTTC
>TRBV2|TRBJ2-1|NA|NA
CASSASASYNEQFF
TGTGCCAGCAGTGCCAGCGCGTCCTACAATGAGCAGTTCTTC
>TRBV5-1|TRBJ2-1|TRBD1|NA
CASRSPLQGQRPSLYNEQFF
TGCGCCAGCCGGTCCCCCTTGCAGGGACAGCGACCGTCCTTATACAATGAGCAGTTCTTC
>TRBV4-1|TRBJ2-1|NA|once
CASSQGQGLGEQFF
TGCGCCAGCAGCCAAGGCCAGGGCTTGGGTGAGCAGTTCTTC
>TRBV29-1|TRBJ2-3|NA|NA
CSVETSGGADTQYF
TGCAGCGTTGAAACGAGCGGAGGGGCAGATACGCAGTATTTT